These T cell receptor beta chains were read from a single sample in a study of T cells of healthy individuals. One entry per CDR3 protein, called by TCRdb with MiXCR from the 5' RACE reads. Of approximately 89,000 distinct CDR3 sequences in the sample, about 4.8% are singletons; the top ten hold roughly 7.1%. The origin of the receptors is a female donor in good health. CDR3s leave out the opening cysteine and the closing phenylalanine or tryptophan. Each record gives: CDR3 protein, V gene, clone size, J gene, CDR3 length. Not every row has a clone size; where given, it reads once, few, many or a size class.

CDR3 protein: ASRVAGNTGELF; V gene: TRBV19; clone size: many; J gene: TRBJ2-2; CDR3 length: 12
CDR3 protein: ASSKFADSSYNEQF; V gene: TRBV27; clone size: many; J gene: TRBJ2-1; CDR3 length: 14
CDR3 protein: ASSKHKGGDTEAF; V gene: TRBV21-1; clone size: few; J gene: TRBJ1-1; CDR3 length: 13
CDR3 protein: SVSTSGRTDTQY; V gene: TRBV29-1; clone size: many; J gene: TRBJ2-3; CDR3 length: 12
CDR3 protein: ASSGGGSTDTQY; V gene: TRBV9; clone size: many; J gene: TRBJ2-3; CDR3 length: 12
CDR3 protein: ASRRGANKNTEAF; V gene: TRBV5-1; clone size: medium-sized; J gene: TRBJ1-1; CDR3 length: 13
CDR3 protein: ASSEVMVAGVTDTQY; V gene: TRBV6-1; clone size: many; J gene: TRBJ2-3; CDR3 length: 15
CDR3 protein: ASSLEGGANEQY; V gene: TRBV7-9; clone size: few; J gene: TRBJ2-7; CDR3 length: 12
CDR3 protein: ASSQAQGPFTQY; V gene: TRBV4-1; clone size: many; J gene: TRBJ2-3; CDR3 length: 12
CDR3 protein: SAKLAVEQY; V gene: TRBV20-1; clone size: few; J gene: TRBJ2-7; CDR3 length: 9
CDR3 protein: SVEPGARVNTEAF; V gene: TRBV29-1; clone size: many; J gene: TRBJ1-1; CDR3 length: 13
CDR3 protein: ASSPPGGDPYGYT; V gene: TRBV7-9; clone size: many; J gene: TRBJ1-2; CDR3 length: 13
CDR3 protein: ASRPDSSGNTIY; V gene: TRBV6-2/TRBV6-3; clone size: many; J gene: TRBJ1-3; CDR3 length: 12
CDR3 protein: ASSLIGTINTGELF; V gene: TRBV12-3/TRBV12-4; clone size: many; J gene: TRBJ2-2; CDR3 length: 14
CDR3 protein: ASSRQGQTGELF; V gene: TRBV19; clone size: many; J gene: TRBJ2-2; CDR3 length: 12
CDR3 protein: ASSARSLGTGELF; V gene: TRBV9; clone size: few; J gene: TRBJ2-2; CDR3 length: 13
CDR3 protein: ASSYGAGGNNEQF; V gene: TRBV6-2/TRBV6-3; clone size: many; J gene: TRBJ2-1; CDR3 length: 13
CDR3 protein: AISVGLARTDTQY; V gene: TRBV10-3; clone size: many; J gene: TRBJ2-3; CDR3 length: 13
CDR3 protein: AISVWDGSTGEQY; V gene: TRBV10-3; clone size: many; J gene: TRBJ2-7; CDR3 length: 13
CDR3 protein: ASSHRAVPNEKLF; V gene: TRBV6-6; clone size: many; J gene: TRBJ1-4; CDR3 length: 13
CDR3 protein: ASSILGGGLGNEQF; V gene: TRBV19; clone size: many; J gene: TRBJ2-1; CDR3 length: 14
CDR3 protein: ASSFGGTDTIY; V gene: TRBV5-1; clone size: many; J gene: TRBJ1-3; CDR3 length: 11
CDR3 protein: AWSTEPARAQETQY; V gene: TRBV30; clone size: many; J gene: TRBJ2-5; CDR3 length: 14
CDR3 protein: ASTYLVSGEQF; V gene: TRBV6-6; clone size: many; J gene: TRBJ2-1; CDR3 length: 11
CDR3 protein: ASSLVETRGTEAF; V gene: TRBV7-2; clone size: .; J gene: TRBJ1-1; CDR3 length: 13
CDR3 protein: SAAPWTREETQY; V gene: TRBV20-1; clone size: many; J gene: TRBJ2-5; CDR3 length: 12
CDR3 protein: ASSQDETATSLLSEQF; V gene: TRBV4-2; clone size: many; J gene: TRBJ2-1; CDR3 length: 16
CDR3 protein: SARDHLKTLNIQY; V gene: TRBV20-1; clone size: many; J gene: TRBJ2-4; CDR3 length: 13
CDR3 protein: ASSYVQALVSYEQY; V gene: TRBV6-2/TRBV6-3; clone size: .; J gene: TRBJ2-7; CDR3 length: 14
CDR3 protein: ASSQVENGRAEQY; V gene: TRBV4-2; clone size: .; J gene: TRBJ2-7; CDR3 length: 13
CDR3 protein: ASSEYKPDGGYGYT; V gene: TRBV25-1; clone size: .; J gene: TRBJ1-2; CDR3 length: 14
CDR3 protein: ASRRLFTAGNEQF; V gene: TRBV6-1; clone size: many; J gene: TRBJ2-1; CDR3 length: 13
CDR3 protein: ASSPGLAAYEQY; V gene: TRBV6-1; clone size: many; J gene: TRBJ2-7; CDR3 length: 12
CDR3 protein: ASSVEASFYEQY; V gene: TRBV7-2; clone size: many; J gene: TRBJ2-7; CDR3 length: 12
CDR3 protein: ASSITSGASYEQY; V gene: TRBV9; clone size: many; J gene: TRBJ2-7; CDR3 length: 13
CDR3 protein: ASRSRFQGQPQETQY; V gene: TRBV6-6; clone size: many; J gene: TRBJ2-5; CDR3 length: 15
CDR3 protein: ASQGGLEAF; V gene: TRBV6-5; clone size: few; J gene: TRBJ1-1; CDR3 length: 9
CDR3 protein: ASRTWGTANYGYT; V gene: TRBV19; clone size: many; J gene: TRBJ1-2; CDR3 length: 13
CDR3 protein: ASSSLGDPAPYEQY; V gene: TRBV28; clone size: few; J gene: TRBJ2-7; CDR3 length: 14
CDR3 protein: ATSNYGTPNTNTGELF; V gene: TRBV19; clone size: many; J gene: TRBJ2-2; CDR3 length: 16
CDR3 protein: AWKVTGELF; V gene: TRBV30; clone size: many; J gene: TRBJ2-2; CDR3 length: 9
CDR3 protein: SAGTAQETQY; V gene: TRBV29-1; clone size: many; J gene: TRBJ2-5; CDR3 length: 10
CDR3 protein: ASSLEGGRIDEQY; V gene: TRBV7-6; clone size: many; J gene: TRBJ2-7; CDR3 length: 13
CDR3 protein: ASSQDSGAPEQY; V gene: TRBV3-1; clone size: many; J gene: TRBJ2-7; CDR3 length: 12
CDR3 protein: ASSPPGGPEQF; V gene: TRBV4-1; clone size: many; J gene: TRBJ2-1; CDR3 length: 11
CDR3 protein: SVETSNYGYT; V gene: TRBV29-1; clone size: few; J gene: TRBJ1-2; CDR3 length: 10
CDR3 protein: ASSQDSRNSNQPQH; V gene: TRBV4-2; clone size: few; J gene: TRBJ1-5; CDR3 length: 14
CDR3 protein: ASSLRDRGNEQF; V gene: TRBV28; clone size: many; J gene: TRBJ2-1; CDR3 length: 12
CDR3 protein: ASSQGTRGTQY; V gene: TRBV4-1; clone size: .; J gene: TRBJ2-5; CDR3 length: 11
CDR3 protein: ASSLQGGRSREQF; V gene: TRBV6-5; clone size: .; J gene: TRBJ2-1; CDR3 length: 13
CDR3 protein: ASSLAGAAYTTDTQY; V gene: TRBV7-2; clone size: many; J gene: TRBJ2-3; CDR3 length: 15
CDR3 protein: ASSGRDTANYGYT; V gene: TRBV4-2; clone size: many; J gene: TRBJ1-2; CDR3 length: 13
CDR3 protein: ATSRGAVNQPQH; V gene: TRBV15; clone size: many; J gene: TRBJ1-5; CDR3 length: 12
CDR3 protein: SVQERQAYGEQF; V gene: TRBV29-1; clone size: few; J gene: TRBJ2-1; CDR3 length: 12
CDR3 protein: ASSPLVAPYNSPLH; V gene: TRBV3-1; clone size: many; J gene: TRBJ1-6; CDR3 length: 14
CDR3 protein: ASSLVVRGRREQY; V gene: TRBV5-6; clone size: many; J gene: TRBJ2-7; CDR3 length: 13
CDR3 protein: ASSQTGSPNYGYT; V gene: TRBV4-1; clone size: .; J gene: TRBJ1-2; CDR3 length: 13
CDR3 protein: AWSRRGEYTEAF; V gene: TRBV30; clone size: many; J gene: TRBJ1-1; CDR3 length: 12
CDR3 protein: ASSFFDEQF; V gene: TRBV5-6; clone size: many; J gene: TRBJ2-1; CDR3 length: 9